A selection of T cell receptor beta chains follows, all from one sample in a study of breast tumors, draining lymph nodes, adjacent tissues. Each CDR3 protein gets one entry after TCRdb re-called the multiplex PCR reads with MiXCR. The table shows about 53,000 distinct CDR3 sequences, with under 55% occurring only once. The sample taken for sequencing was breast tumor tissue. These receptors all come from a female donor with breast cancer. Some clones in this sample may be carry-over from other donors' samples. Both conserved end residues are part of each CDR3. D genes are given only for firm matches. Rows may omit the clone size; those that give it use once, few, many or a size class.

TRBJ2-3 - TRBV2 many CASKTDSTNTQYF TGTGCCAGCAAGACGGACAGTACGAATACGCAGTATTTT
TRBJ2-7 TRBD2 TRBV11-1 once CASSGTSGMRGEQYF TGTGCCAGCAGCGGGACTAGCGGGATGAGAGGCGAGCAGTACTTC
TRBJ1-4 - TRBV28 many CASSPPVGGSEKLFF TGTGCCAGCAGTCCCCCCGTGGGTGGTTCCGAAAAACTGTTTTTT
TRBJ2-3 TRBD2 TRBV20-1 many CRVELAGVWAPDTQYF TGCAGGGTGGAACTAGCGGGAGTTTGGGCCCCAGATACGCAGTATTTT
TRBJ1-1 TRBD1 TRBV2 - CASSADRAGGTEAFF TGTGCCAGCAGTGCGGACAGGGCCGGAGGCACTGAAGCTTTCTTT
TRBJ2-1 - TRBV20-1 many CSASKLQGNEQFF TGCAGTGCTAGCAAACTCCAGGGTAATGAGCAGTTCTTC
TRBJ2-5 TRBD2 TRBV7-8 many CASSLVVAGGPETQYF TGTGCCAGCAGCTTAGTCGTAGCGGGAGGGCCAGAGACCCAGTACTTC
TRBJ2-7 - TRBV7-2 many CASSLELRGAYEQYF TGTGCCAGCAGCTTAGAATTGAGGGGGGCATACGAGCAGTACTTC
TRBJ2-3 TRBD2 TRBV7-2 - CASSTGPGGGTQYF TGTGCCAGCAGCACCGGACCGGGAGGGGGTACGCAGTATTTT
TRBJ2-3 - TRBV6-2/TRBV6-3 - CASSSANTDTQYF TGTGCCAGCAGTTCGGCCAACACAGATACGCAGTATTTT
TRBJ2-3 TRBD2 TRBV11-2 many CASSLLAASTDTQYF TGTGCCAGCAGCCTTCTAGCGGCTAGCACAGATACGCAGTATTTT
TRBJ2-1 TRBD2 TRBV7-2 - CVSSLRGTSGQGNEQFF TGTGTCAGCAGCTTAAGGGGGACTAGCGGGCAAGGGAATGAGCAGTTCTTC
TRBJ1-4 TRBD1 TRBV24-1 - CATGAGGVPETEEDNEKLFF TGTGCCACCGGGGCAGGGGGGGTGCCAGAGACAGAAGAAGATAATGAAAAACTGTTTTTT
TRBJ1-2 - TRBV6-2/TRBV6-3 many CASSQTDGYTF TGTGCCAGCAGTCAGACTGATGGCTACACCTTC
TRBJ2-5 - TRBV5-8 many CASSPKTGKETQYF TGTGCCAGCAGCCCGAAGACGGGGAAAGAGACCCAGTACTTC
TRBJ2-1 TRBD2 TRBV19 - CASKLAGGSSYNEQFF TGTGCCAGTAAACTAGCGGGAGGAAGCTCCTACAATGAGCAGTTCTTC
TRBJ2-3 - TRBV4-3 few CASSQDRAADTQYF TGCGCCAGCAGCCAAGATAGGGCGGCAGATACGCAGTATTTT
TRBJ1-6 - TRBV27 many CASSWRGRNSPLHF TGTGCCAGCAGTTGGCGGGGGCGGAATTCACCCCTCCACTTT
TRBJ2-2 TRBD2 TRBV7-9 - CASSLLSGGGIGELFF TGTGCCAGCAGCTTACTATCGGGAGGGGGGATAGGGGAGCTGTTTTTT
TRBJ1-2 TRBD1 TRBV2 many CASGTGSNYGYTF TGTGCCAGCGGGACAGGCTCTAACTATGGCTACACCTTC
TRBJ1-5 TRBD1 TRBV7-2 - CASSQDRGAQETQHF TGTGCCAGCAGCCAGGACAGGGGGGCTCAAGAGACCCAGCATTTT
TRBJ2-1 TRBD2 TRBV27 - CACSSIRGTSGTLSYNEQFF TGTGCCTGCAGTTCCATTCGAGGGACTAGCGGGACCCTATCCTACAATGAGCAGTTCTTC
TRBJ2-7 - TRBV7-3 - CANSLGPKLEQYF TGTGCCAACAGCTTAGGGCCGAAGCTCGAGCAGTACTTC
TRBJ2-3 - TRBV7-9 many CASSLAGGGWADTQYF TGTGCCAGCAGCTTAGCGGGAGGAGGTTGGGCAGATACGCAGTATTTT
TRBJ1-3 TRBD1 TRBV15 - CATSRDRDPGNTIYF TGTGCCACCAGCAGGGACAGGGATCCCGGAAACACCATATATTTT
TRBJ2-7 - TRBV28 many CASSPEGVWYEQYF TGTGCCAGCAGTCCAGAGGGGGTTTGGTACGAGCAGTACTTC
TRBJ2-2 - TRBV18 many CASSPLMDGRELFF TGTGCCAGCTCACCACTTATGGACGGCCGGGAGCTGTTTTTT
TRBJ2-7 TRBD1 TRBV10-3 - CASSRDSPYEQYF TGTGCCAGCAGCCGGGACAGTCCCTACGAGCAGTACTTC
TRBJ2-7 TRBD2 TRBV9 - CAGSVEPSGSYEPYF TGTGCCGGCAGCGTAGAACCTAGCGGGTCCTACGAGCCGTACTTC
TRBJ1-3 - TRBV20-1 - CSAAGRGNTIYF TGCAGTGCCGCGGGACGGGGAAACACCATATATTTT
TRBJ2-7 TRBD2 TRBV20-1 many CSARGLAGEKVAYEQYF TGCAGTGCTAGAGGACTAGCGGGAGAAAAAGTCGCCTACGAGCAGTACTTC
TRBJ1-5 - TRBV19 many CASSMGWAQPQHF TGTGCCAGTAGTATGGGCTGGGCTCAGCCCCAGCATTTT
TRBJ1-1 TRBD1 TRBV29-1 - CSVNQGAGTEAFF TGCAGCGTTAACCAGGGGGCAGGCACTGAAGCTTTCTTT
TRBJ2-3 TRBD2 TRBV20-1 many CSARPTSGSVPSTDTQYF TGCAGTGCTAGGCCAACTAGCGGGAGCGTCCCTAGCACAGATACGCAGTATTTT
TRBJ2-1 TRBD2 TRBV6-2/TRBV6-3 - CASSDPGAGVLVGEQFF TGTGCCAGCAGTGACCCCGGCGCGGGAGTCTTAGTTGGTGAGCAGTTCTTC
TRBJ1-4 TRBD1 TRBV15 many CATSQTGVQTSREEKLFF TGTGCCACCAGCCAAACAGGGGTGCAAACCAGTAGGGAGGAAAAACTGTTTTTT
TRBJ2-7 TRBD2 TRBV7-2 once CASSRGTSEKTYEQYF TGTGCCAGCAGTCGGGGGACTAGCGAGAAAACCTACGAGCAGTACTTC
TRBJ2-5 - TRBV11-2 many CASSPTSSSQETQYF TGTGCCAGCAGCCCGACCTCTAGCAGTCAAGAGACCCAGTACTTC
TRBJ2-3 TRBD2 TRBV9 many CASSITGTSGTDTQYF TGTGCCAGCAGCATAACCGGGACTAGCGGCACAGATACGCAGTATTTT
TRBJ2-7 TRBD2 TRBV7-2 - CACSYATSGSSYEQYF TGTGCCTGCAGCTACGCGACTAGCGGGAGCTCCTACGAACAGTACTTC
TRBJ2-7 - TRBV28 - CASSLGGASYEQYF TGTGCCAGCAGTTTGGGGGGCGCTTCCTACGAGCAGTACTTC
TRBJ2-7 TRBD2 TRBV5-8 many CATRTGTNPYEQYF TGTGCCACCAGGACCGGGACTAACCCTTACGAGCAGTACTTC
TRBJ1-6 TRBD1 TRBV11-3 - CASNQGTVNLPLHF TGTGCCAGCAACCAAGGGACAGTAAATTTACCCCTCCACTTT
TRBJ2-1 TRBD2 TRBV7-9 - CASSPLLAGGPNEQFF TGTGCCAGCAGCCCACTACTAGCGGGAGGTCCCAATGAGCAGTTCTTC
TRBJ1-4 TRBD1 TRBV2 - CASTGGTGGEKLFF TGTGCCAGCACGGGGGGGACAGGTGGTGAAAAACTGTTTTTT
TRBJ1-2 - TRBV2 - CASIWGRDGYTF TGTGCCAGTATATGGGGGAGGGATGGCTACACCTTC
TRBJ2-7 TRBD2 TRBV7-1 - CASSSPAGTREYEQYF TGTGCCAGCAGCTCACCCGCCGGGACTAGGGAATACGAGCAGTACTTC
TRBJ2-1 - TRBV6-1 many CASSEAVLGNEQFF TGTGCCAGCAGTGAAGCTGTTCTAGGGAATGAGCAGTTCTTC
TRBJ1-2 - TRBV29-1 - CSAQDYNGYTF TGCAGCGCCCAGGACTATAATGGCTACACCTTC
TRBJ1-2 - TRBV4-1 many CASSQGLRAGYGYTF TGCGCCAGCAGCCAAGGACTGCGGGCCGGCTATGGCTACACCTTC
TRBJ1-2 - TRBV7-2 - CASSYLSGYTF TGTGCCAGCAGTTATTTATCTGGCTACACCTTC
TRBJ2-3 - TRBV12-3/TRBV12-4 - CASSRLSTDTQYF TGTGCCAGCAGCCGTCTAAGCACAGATACGCAGTATTTT
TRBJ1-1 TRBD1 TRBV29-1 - CSASPGTGDTETFF TGCAGTGCCTCACCCGGGACAGGGGACACTGAAACTTTCTTT
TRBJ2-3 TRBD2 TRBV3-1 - CASSQKAGVGDTQYF TGTGCCAGCAGCCAAAAAGCGGGAGTGGGAGATACGCAGTATTTT